Below are 9 T cell receptor beta chains sequenced from a single sample in a study of beta chain features in type 1 diabetes. TCRB transcripts that were expressed got sequenced, as all of the isolated RNA had been reverse transcribed. Assay: immunoSEQ multiplex PCR; the TCRdb copy retains only in-frame clones and omits some. Among about 660,000 clones listed, roughly an eighth were seen once. Antigen specificity for these receptors is unknown. Notes on the study in general: There was a moderate but significant shortening of TCRB CDR3s in all four CD4+ subsets of Type 1 diabetes patients.

Sequencing was done on a sample of naive CD4+ T cells from blood. These receptors came from a man in his late teens or twenties with type 1 diabetes.

The table lists this clone with a few counts. The chain recombines TRBV29-1 with TRBJ2-1, with 12 nucleotides matching TRBD2. This CDR3 comprises 15 residues. V lost 6 bases and J lost 4; bases outside the gene matches: 7. Germline CDR1 reads SQVTM; CDR2 reads ANQGSEA. This chain's CDR3 is CSVPPGLAGYNEQFF. CDR3 DNA: TGCAGCGTCCCACCGGGACTAGCGGGTTACAATGAGCAGTTCTTC.

This clone was observed a handful of times. The gene calls are TRBV4-3 and TRBJ2-7, with 7 nucleotides matching TRBD1. CDR3 length: 17 residues. The junction had 9 bases not matched to a gene; V was cut back by 1 base and J by 0 bases. In germline, CDR1 is LGHNA, CDR2 YSLEER. The CDR3 DNA reads as TGCGCCAGCAGCCAAGCTCTCGGGACAGCCCCCTCCTACGAGCAGTACTTC. Amino acids: CASSQALGTAPSYEQYF.

This clone turned up a few times. The chain joins TRBV30 to TRBJ2-1; TRBD2 agrees at 10 bases. The CDR3 loop spans 20 amino acids. V shed 0 bases, J shed 2 bases, and the junction held 16 bases outside the gene matches. The germline gives CDR1 GTSNPN, CDR2 SVGIG (reference sequence). CDR3 sequence: CAWSVGVGTSGRATYNEQFF. In DNA form, the CDR3 reads TGTGCCTGGAGTGTCGGAGTAGGTACAAGCGGGAGGGCCACCTACAATGAGCAGTTCTTC.

This clone was detected a few times. The chain recombines TRBV7-2 with TRBJ2-7, with D perhaps TRBD1 (6 bases). The V end lost 2 bases, the J end lost 4 bases, and 9 bases lay between the germline ends. The CDR3 is 13 amino acids. From germline, CDR1 is SGHTA and CDR2 FQGNSA. The CDR3 is CASSLYRDYEQYF. In DNA form, the CDR3 reads TGTGCCAGCAGCTTATACAGGGATTACGAGCAGTACTTC.

Only a few counts were recorded for this clone. CDR3 in DNA: TGTGCCAGCAGCTTGTCAGGGAGGTCGGACACTGAAGCTTTCTTT. Its translation is CASSLSGRSDTEAFF. The chain employs TRBV5-4 and TRBJ1-1; a possible D gene is TRBD1 (5 bases). The CDR3 is 15 amino acids. CDR1 is SGHNT and CDR2 is YYREEE in the germline V gene (reference sequence). V lost 1 base, J lost 3 bases, and 13 bases lay in between.

In this sample, this clone turned up a few times. The CDR3 sequence is CASLELNTEAFF. The DNA for the CDR3 is TGTGCCAGCCTCGAATTGAACACTGAAGCTTTCTTT. The chain combines TRBV2 with TRBJ1-1; D is unclear. The CDR3 is 12 amino acids. Germline CDR1 and CDR2: SNHLY and FYNNEI. V lost 8 bases and J lost 0, with 7 bases in between.

The V call is TRBV4-1, the J call TRBJ2-5; 7 nucleotides line up with TRBD2. CDR3 length equals 15 residues. CDR1 and CDR2 (germline): MGHRA, YSYEKL. With V trimmed by 0 bases and J by 7 bases, 8 bases remained unmatched. In nucleotides, the CDR3 is TGCGCCAGCAGCCAAGATACACTAGCGAGCCGGACCCAGTACTTC. Translating it yields CASSQDTLASRTQYF.

The chain carries TRBV29-1 and TRBJ1-1; tentatively, D is TRBD1 (5 bases). The CDR3 runs to 11 residues. The germline V gene has CDR1 SQVTM and CDR2 ANQGSEA. The CDR3, as DNA: TGCAGTGGGGCCGGGTATACTGAAGCTTTCTTT. Translated: CSGAGYTEAFF.

This clone was picked up a small number of times. The chain combines TRBV7-9 with TRBJ2-6; the D is unclear. V shed 8 bases and J shed 0 bases, with 5 bases lying between them. Germline V gives CDR1 SEHNR, CDR2 FQNEAQ (reference sequence). The CDR3 runs 13 residues. In DNA, the CDR3 is TGTGCCAGCGGTCCCTCTGGGGCCAACGTCCTGACTTTC. Translation gives CASGPSGANVLTF.